Here is one TCR beta chain with its context. The record originates from a study of shared clonotypes between healthy human individuals. The CDR3 consists of 14 residues. Trimming took 4 bases from V and 9 from J, leaving 19 bases between them. Per germline, CDR1 GTSNPN and CDR2 SVGIG (reference sequence). The repertoire was sequenced with immunoSEQ multiplex PCR; TCRdb's copy has only in-frame clones and lacks some. The sample records 450,000 to 500,000 clones, around 73% being singletons. The chain uses TRBV30 and TRBJ2-1; TRBD2 is a possible D gene (5 bases). Source material: PBMCs. This clonotype was sampled from a woman between 40 and 50 years old in good health. Some clones in this sample may be carry-over from other donors' samples. CDR3 sequence: CAWMGILERSEQFF. The CDR3 nucleotides are TGTGCCTGGATGGGGATACTAGAAAGGAGTGAGCAGTTCTTC.